This T cell receptor (beta chain) was captured in a study of neurological immune-mediated disorders. Findings of the study overall: HTLV-1-associated myelopathy showed the most TCR clonal expansion; multiple sclerosis the least, below healthy controls.

This clonotype occurred many times. Its target is not known. TCRdb recomputed calls from the 5' RACE reads with MiXCR, one row per CDR3 protein. The sample carries roughly 62,000 distinct CDR3 sequences, under 2.5% recorded once. The sequence was obtained from a man aged 45-60 years with multiple sclerosis. Sequenced input: PBMCs.

The CDR3 spells CASTEGNTEAFF. The CDR3 DNA follows: TGTGCCAGCACCGAGGGGAACACTGAAGCTTTCTTT. This chain links TRBV12-3 or TRBV12-4 with TRBJ1-1; no definite D call. V was pared by 7 bases and J by 1 base, with 7 bases between. The CDR3 has 12 amino acids.